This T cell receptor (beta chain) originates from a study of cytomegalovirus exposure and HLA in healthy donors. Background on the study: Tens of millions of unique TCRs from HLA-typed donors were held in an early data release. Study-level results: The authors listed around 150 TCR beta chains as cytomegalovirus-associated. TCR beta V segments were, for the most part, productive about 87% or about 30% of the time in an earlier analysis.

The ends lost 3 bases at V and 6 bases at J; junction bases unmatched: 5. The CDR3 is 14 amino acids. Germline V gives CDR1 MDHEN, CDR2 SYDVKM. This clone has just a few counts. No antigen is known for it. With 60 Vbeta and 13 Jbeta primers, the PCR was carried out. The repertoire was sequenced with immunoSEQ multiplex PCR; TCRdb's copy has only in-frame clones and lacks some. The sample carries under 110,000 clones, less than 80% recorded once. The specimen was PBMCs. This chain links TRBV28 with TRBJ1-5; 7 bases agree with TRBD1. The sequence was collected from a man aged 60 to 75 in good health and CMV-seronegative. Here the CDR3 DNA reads TGTGCCAGCAGTTTCGCGACAGGGACTCAGCCCCAGCATTTT. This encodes CASSFATGTQPQHF.